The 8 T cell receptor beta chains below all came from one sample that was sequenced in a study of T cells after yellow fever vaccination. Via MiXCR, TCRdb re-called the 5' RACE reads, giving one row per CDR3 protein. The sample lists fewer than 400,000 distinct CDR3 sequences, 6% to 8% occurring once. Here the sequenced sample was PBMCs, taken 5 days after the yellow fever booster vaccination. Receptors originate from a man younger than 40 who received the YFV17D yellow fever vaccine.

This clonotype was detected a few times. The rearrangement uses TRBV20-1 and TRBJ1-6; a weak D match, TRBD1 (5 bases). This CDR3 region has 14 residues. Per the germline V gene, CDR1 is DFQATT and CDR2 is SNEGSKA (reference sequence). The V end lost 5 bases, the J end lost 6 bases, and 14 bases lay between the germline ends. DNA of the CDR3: TGCAGTGCTCGAGGGGCCGACTTTAATTCACCCCTCCACTTT. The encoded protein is CSARGADFNSPLHF.

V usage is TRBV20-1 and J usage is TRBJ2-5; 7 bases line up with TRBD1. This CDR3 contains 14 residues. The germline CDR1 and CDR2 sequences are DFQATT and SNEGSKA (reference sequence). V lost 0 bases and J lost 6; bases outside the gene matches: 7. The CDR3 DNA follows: TGCAGTGCTAGAGATATGCAGGGGGTGCAGACCCAGTACTTC. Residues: CSARDMQGVQTQYF.

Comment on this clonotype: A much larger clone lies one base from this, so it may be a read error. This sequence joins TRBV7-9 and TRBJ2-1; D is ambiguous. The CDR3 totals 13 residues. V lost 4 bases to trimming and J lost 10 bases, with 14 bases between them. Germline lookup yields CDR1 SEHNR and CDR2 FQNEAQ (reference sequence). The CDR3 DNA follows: TGTGCCAGCAGCTGGCGGAGCCGCGACGAGCAGTTCTTC. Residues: CASSWRSRDEQFF.

The CDR3 protein is CASSTPGGMGREQYF. CDR3 sequence (DNA): TGTGCCAGCAGCACCCCAGGGGGCATGGGGCGGGAGCAGTACTTC. The chain joins TRBV5-6 to TRBJ2-7; 8 nucleotides match TRBD1. This CDR3 is built from 15 residues. Germline CDR1 SGHDT, CDR2 YYEEEE. V was pared by 4 bases and J by 7 bases, with 13 bases of the junction left unmatched.

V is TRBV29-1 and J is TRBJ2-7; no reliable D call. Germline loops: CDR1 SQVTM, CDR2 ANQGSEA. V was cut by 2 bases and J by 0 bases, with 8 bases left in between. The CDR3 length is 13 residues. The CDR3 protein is CSVESIDSYEQYF. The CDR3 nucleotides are TGCAGCGTTGAATCAATAGACTCCTACGAGCAGTACTTC.

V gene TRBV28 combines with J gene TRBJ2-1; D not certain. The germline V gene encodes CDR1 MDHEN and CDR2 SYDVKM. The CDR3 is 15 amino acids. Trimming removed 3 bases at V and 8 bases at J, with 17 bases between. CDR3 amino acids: CASSFSSPYSDEQFF. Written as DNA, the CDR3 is TGTGCCAGCAGTTTTTCGTCCCCCTACTCCGATGAGCAGTTCTTC.

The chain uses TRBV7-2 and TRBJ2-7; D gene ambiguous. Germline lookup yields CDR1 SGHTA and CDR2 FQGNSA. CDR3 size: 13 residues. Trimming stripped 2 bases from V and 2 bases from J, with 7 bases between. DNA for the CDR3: TGTGCCAGCAGCTTACTAGGAACCTACGAGCAGTACTTC. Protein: CASSLLGTYEQYF.

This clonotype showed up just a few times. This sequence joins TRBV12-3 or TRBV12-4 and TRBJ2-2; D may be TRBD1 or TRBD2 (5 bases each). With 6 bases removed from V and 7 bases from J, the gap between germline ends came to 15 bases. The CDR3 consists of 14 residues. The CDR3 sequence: CASSKDSAGGELFF. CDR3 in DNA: TGTGCCAGCAGCAAAGACAGTGCGGGCGGGGAGCTGTTTTTT.